This entry describes one T cell receptor beta chain. The target of this receptor is not known. Base qualities are not at hand, and no much larger clone is one base apart. The immunoSEQ Assay, a bias-controlled multiplex PCR, was used to amplify TCRbeta CDR3 regions from genomic DNA. On the study's bioinformatics: The number of nucleated cells in each sample was estimated by amplification of reference gene primers within the assay. To quantify the absolute abundance of each unique TCRbeta CDR3 rearrangement, sequence reads were collapsed and filtered. For each sample, productive Simpson clonality was calculated as the square root of Simpson's diversity index across productive rearrangements. Entries here come from immuneACCESS through TCRdb and include only in-frame sequences with V and J called. Some clones fail to appear in such tables; in the studies checked, an unresolved V gene covers under half of the shortfall, and the cause of the remainder is unknown. The DNA gave D and trimming, while V, J and clone size come from that table. Counted in this sample were fewer than 130,000 clones; under 80% of them appeared once. The ten largest clones capture 20% to 25% of the sample.

The data belong to a study of blood T cell repertoires in COVID-19 (TCRdb year 2020). The study in broad terms: The collaborator samples originated in the United States, Italy and Spain and spanned the acute and convalescent phases of COVID-19. The prospective study material was composed of cDNA or gDNA derived from T cells, B-cell-depleted T cells, or PBMCs. Deeply sampled blood TCRbeta repertoires from subjects exposed to, actively infected with, or recovered from COVID-19 were included in the dataset. The repertoires were made available in a free public database intended to serve as a resource for research on the immune response to SARS-CoV-2. Samples were obtained from the ongoing ImmuneRACE study (first 160 participants) and from over 1,000 subjects provided by 6 global collaborators. A de-identified subject ID, COVID-19 status, age in years and sex were almost always included in the sample metadata. Where HLA class I and class II types were available, the types were taken from metadata supplied by the sample provider, not from assay-based typing. Points the paper makes about the study in general: How much clinical and demographic metadata was included differed by source and by participant, and the metadata was provided uncurated.

The CDR3 spans 15 residues, from the cysteine through the phenylalanine. Left in the record is the CDR3 DNA by itself, 45 bases read in frame from the first base. The germline V gene (reference sequence) yields LNHNV for CDR1 and YYDKDF for CDR2. V lost 4 bases and J lost 1 base; the stretch between them is 13 bases long. Whole blood was collected in K2EDTA tubes by collaborating institutions according to the institutions' own protocols. For TCRbeta analysis, collaborator samples were shipped as frozen whole blood, as isolated PBMCs, or as DNA extracted from either sample type. The sequence came from an older man with active or convalescent COVID-19. The receptor chain draws on TRBV15 and TRBJ1-1; too little of a D gene remains to name it. The sequenced sample consisted of peripheral blood. The DNA reads TGTGCCACCAGCAAGCGGGTGGCTGGGAACACTGAAGCTTTCTTT. Its protein is CATSKRVAGNTEAFF.